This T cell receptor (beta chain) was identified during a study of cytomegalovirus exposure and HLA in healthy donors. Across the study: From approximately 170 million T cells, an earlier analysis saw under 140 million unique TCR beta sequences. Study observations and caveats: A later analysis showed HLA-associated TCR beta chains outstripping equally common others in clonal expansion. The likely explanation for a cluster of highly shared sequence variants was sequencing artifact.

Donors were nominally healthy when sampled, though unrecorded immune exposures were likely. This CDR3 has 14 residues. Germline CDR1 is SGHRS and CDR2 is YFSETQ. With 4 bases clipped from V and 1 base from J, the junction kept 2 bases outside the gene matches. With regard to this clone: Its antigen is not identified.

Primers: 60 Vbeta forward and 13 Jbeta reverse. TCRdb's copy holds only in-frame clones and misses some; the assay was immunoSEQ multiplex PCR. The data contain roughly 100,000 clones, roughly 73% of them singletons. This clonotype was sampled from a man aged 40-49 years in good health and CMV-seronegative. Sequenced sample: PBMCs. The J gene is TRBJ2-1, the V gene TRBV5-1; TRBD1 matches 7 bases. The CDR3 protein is CASSGGQSYNEQFF. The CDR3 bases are TGCGCCAGCAGCGGGGGACAGTCCTACAATGAGCAGTTCTTC.